The present T cell receptor beta chain was sequenced within a study of cytomegalovirus exposure and HLA in healthy donors. V was trimmed by 4 bases and J by 11 bases, leaving 15 bases between them. The CDR3 is 13 residues long. Germline-derived CDR1 and CDR2 are MNHEY and SVGAGI. Study results and limitations: V- and J-gene trimming in TCR beta was tied to a missense DCLRE1C variant by an analysis performed later.

Concerning this clone: What it recognizes is unknown.

13 Jbeta primers and 60 Vbeta primers were used for the PCR. Sequenced by immunoSEQ multiplex PCR; TCRdb stores in-frame clones only, minus some. The sample records some 140,000 clones, over 60% being singletons. Sequencing input: PBMCs. This chain joins TRBV6-5 and TRBJ2-1; possible D gene TRBD1, 6 bases. The source of this sequence is a woman aged 40 to 49 in good health and CMV-seronegative. CDR3 sequence reads: CASSSNRDTKQFF. In nucleotides, the CDR3 is TGTGCCAGCAGTTCTAACCGGGACACCAAGCAGTTCTTC.